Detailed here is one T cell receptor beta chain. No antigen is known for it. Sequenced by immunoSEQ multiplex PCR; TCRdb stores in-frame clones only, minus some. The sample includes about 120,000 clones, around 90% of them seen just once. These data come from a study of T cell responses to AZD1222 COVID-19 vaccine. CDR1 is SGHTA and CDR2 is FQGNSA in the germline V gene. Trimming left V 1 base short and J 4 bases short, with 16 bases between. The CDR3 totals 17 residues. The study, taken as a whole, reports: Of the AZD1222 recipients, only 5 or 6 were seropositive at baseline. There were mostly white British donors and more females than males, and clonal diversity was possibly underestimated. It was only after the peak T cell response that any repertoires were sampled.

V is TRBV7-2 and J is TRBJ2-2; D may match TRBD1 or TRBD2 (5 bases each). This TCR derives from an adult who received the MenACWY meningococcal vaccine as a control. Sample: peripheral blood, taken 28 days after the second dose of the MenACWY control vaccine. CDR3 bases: TGTGCCAGCAGCTTAGTCGGGACCACCTCGCCCACCGGGGAGCTGTTTTTT. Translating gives CASSLVGTTSPTGELFF.